The clone carrying this T cell receptor (beta chain) appeared once. This same CDR3 is encoded by further DNA sequences in the sample. These data originate in a study of shared clonotypes between healthy human individuals. Naive CD8 cells lacked CD45RO, underwent positive selection for CCR7 and left out terminally differentiated effector memory CD45RA+ cells. Profiling relied on immunoSEQ multiplex PCR, and the TCRdb table lists in-frame clones only, not all of them. The sample lists around 2,000,000 clones; approximately 94% were seen once. The CDR3 is 12 amino acids. Germline loops: CDR1 KGHSH, CDR2 LQKENI. Trimming took off 3 bases at V and 8 bases at J, with 8 bases between the two ends.

Source material: naive CD8+ T cells sorted from blood. This chain connects TRBV18 to TRBJ2-1; D is undetermined. This receptor was taken from a man between 18 and 29 years old in good health. CDR3 in DNA: TGTGCCAGCTCACCTTCCGGTGATGAGCAGTTCTTC. Translating gives CASSPSGDEQFF.